The present T cell receptor (beta chain) was sequenced within a study of long-term antiretroviral therapy in people with HIV. Study conclusions and caveats: Whichever time point was examined, clones expanded before ART dominated the repertoire. Samples were collected from about 2003 to 2017 under possibly less effective ART regimens. Controls exceeded HIV repertoires in CDR3 length range. ART adherence, viral resistance and therapy changes went unrecorded.

Version v3.0 of the immunoSEQ assay ran at survey level. Here immunoSEQ multiplex PCR was the method, and the copy in TCRdb shows in-frame clones only, minus some. Of over 20,000 clones listed, approximately 91% are singletons. This clone was found a few times. The antigen is undetermined. Per germline, CDR1 SGHAT and CDR2 FQNNGV. V gave up 0 bases and J gave up 7 bases; unmatched junction bases: 11. The CDR3 sequence is 16 residues long. The source of this sequence is a man aged 60 to 69 with HIV. The V and J genes are TRBV11-2 and TRBJ2-7; 8 nucleotides match TRBD1. The source material was unsorted PBMCs, sampled 0.6 years after starting antiretroviral therapy. The CDR3 bases are TGTGCCAGCAGCTTAGATCGGGGGCAGGGGGCGCGGGAGCAGTACTTC. Residues: CASSLDRGQGAREQYF.